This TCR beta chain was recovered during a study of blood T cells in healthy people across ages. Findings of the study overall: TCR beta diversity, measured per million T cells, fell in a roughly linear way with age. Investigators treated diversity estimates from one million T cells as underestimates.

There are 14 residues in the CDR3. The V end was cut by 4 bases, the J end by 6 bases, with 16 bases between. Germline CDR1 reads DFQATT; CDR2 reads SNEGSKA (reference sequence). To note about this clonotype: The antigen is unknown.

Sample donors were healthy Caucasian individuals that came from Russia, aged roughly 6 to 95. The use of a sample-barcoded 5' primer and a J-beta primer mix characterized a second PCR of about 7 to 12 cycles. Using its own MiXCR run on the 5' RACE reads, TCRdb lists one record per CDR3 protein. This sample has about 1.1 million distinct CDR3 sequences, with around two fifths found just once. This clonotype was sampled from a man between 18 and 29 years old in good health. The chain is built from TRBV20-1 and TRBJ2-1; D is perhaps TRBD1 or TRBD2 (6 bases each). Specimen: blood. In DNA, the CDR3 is TGCAGTGCTACCGAGGGGGGTTTATTCAATGAGCAGTTCTTC. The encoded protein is CSATEGGLFNEQFF.